The 13 T cell receptor beta chains reported below all come from one sample, sequenced in a study of neurological immune-mediated disorders. TCRdb reprocessed the 5' RACE reads via MiXCR and lists one record per CDR3 protein. The sample includes 30,000 to 50,000 distinct CDR3 sequences, roughly 6.9% of them seen just once. The sequencing sample was made of CD4+ T cells from blood. The receptors originated from a man between 50 and 59 years old in good health.

This clonotype was observed at least ten times. This chain joins TRBV7-8 and TRBJ1-2, with 9 bases lining up with TRBD1. V gave up 5 bases and J gave up 4 bases; unmatched junction bases: 11. The CDR3 extends over 16 amino acids. The V gene's germline CDR1 is SGHVS and CDR2 FQNEAQ. This CDR3 reads CASSARDRDFGYGYTF. The CDR3 DNA sequence: TGTGCCAGCAGCGCCCGGGACAGGGATTTTGGCTATGGCTACACCTTC.

This clonotype was recorded at least ten times. The rearrangement joins TRBV28 to TRBJ2-3, with D hard to call. CDR1 is MDHEN and CDR2 is SYDVKM in the germline V gene. This CDR3 contains 12 residues. The V and J ends lost 6 bases and 0 bases respectively, with 4 bases between them. CDR3 DNA sequence: TGTGCCAGCAGGCCTAGCACAGATACGCAGTATTTT. Translation gives CASRPSTDTQYF.

This clonotype was seen many times. CDR3 DNA sequence: TGTGCCAGCAGCTTAGAGCAGGCTAGCGGGGTGGCCGTAGCGCAGTTCTTC. Its protein is CASSLEQASGVAVAQFF. This chain links TRBV11-1 with TRBJ2-1, with 9 bases aligning to TRBD2. Germline trimming cut 1 base from V and 12 bases from J; bases unmatched to any gene: 16. The V gene's germline CDR1 is SGHAT and CDR2 FQDESV (reference sequence). CDR3 length: 17 amino acids.

This clonotype has more than one count but fewer than ten. This chain connects TRBV18 to TRBJ1-1; 8 nucleotides line up with TRBD1. CDR3 length equals 14 residues. In germline, CDR1 is KGHSH, CDR2 LQKENI. Trimming at V came to 5 bases and at J to 3 bases, leaving 5 bases not matched to a gene. The CDR3 loop reads CASSSLDRDTEAFF. In DNA form, the CDR3 reads TGTGCCAGCTCATCGCTGGACAGGGACACTGAAGCTTTCTTT. Full variable domain (outside the CDR3, taken from reference TRBV18 and TRBJ1-1): NAGVMQNPRHLVRRRGQEARLRCSPMKGHSHVYWYRQLPEEGLKFMVYLQKENIIDESGMPKERFSAEFPKEGPSILRIQQVVRGDSAAYFCASSSLDRDTEAFFGQGTRLTVV.

This clonotype showed up many times. V and J are TRBV5-1 and TRBJ2-2, with a weak D call TRBD2 (5 bases). The CDR3 contains 14 residues. Germline CDR1 reads SGHRS; CDR2 reads YFSETQ. The germline V and J ends were trimmed by 4 bases and 6 bases, with 13 bases remaining between them. The CDR3 spells CASSPGRGPGELFF. The CDR3 nucleotides read TGCGCCAGCAGCCCCGGGCGAGGGCCCGGGGAGCTGTTTTTT.

This clonotype was counted many times. V and J are TRBV7-2 and TRBJ2-7, with D possibly being TRBD1 or TRBD2 (5 bases each). Trimming took 4 bases from V and 5 from J, leaving 15 bases between them. This CDR3 has 14 amino acids. Germline CDR1 is SGHTA and CDR2 is FQGNSA. The CDR3 loop is CASSSWDGINEQYF. The CDR3 nucleotides read TGTGCCAGCAGCTCCTGGGACGGGATAAACGAGCAGTACTTC.

The J gene is TRBJ2-7, the V gene TRBV20-1; D could derive from TRBD1 or TRBD2 (5 bases each). The CDR3 is made up of 12 amino acids. In germline, CDR1 is DFQATT, CDR2 SNEGSKA (reference sequence). Trimming took 5 bases from V and 3 from J, leaving 11 bases between them. The CDR3 nucleotides read TGCAGTGCTGAACGGGACCGCTACGAGCAGTACTTC. Its translation is CSAERDRYEQYF.

This clonotype was seen at least ten times. The CDR3 DNA sequence: TGTGCCAGCAGCTCAACAGGGATCTATGGCTACACCTTC. The encoded protein is CASSSTGIYGYTF. V is TRBV5-4 and J is TRBJ1-2; possibly TRBD1 for D (6 bases). V was trimmed by 3 bases and J by 4 bases, leaving 10 bases between them. CDR3 length equals 13 residues. Germline V gene sequence: CDR1 SGHNT, CDR2 YYREEE (reference sequence).

This clonotype was detected ten times or more. The chain couples TRBV10-3 to TRBJ1-5; 8 bases map to TRBD1. With 10 bases clipped from V and 2 bases from J, the junction kept 4 bases outside the gene matches. Germline CDR1 ENHRY, CDR2 SYGVKD. The CDR3 sequence is 13 residues long. CDR3 bases: TGTGCCACCGGGACAGGCCGCAATCAGCCCCAGCATTTT. Protein: CATGTGRNQPQHF.

This clonotype was seen only a few times. This chain connects TRBV7-2 to TRBJ2-5; D call uncertain. The V end was cut by 6 bases, the J end by 4 bases, with 15 bases between. The CDR3 spans 14 residues. Germline V CDR1 and CDR2: SGHTA, FQGNSA. Here the CDR3 reads CASRASVGAETQYF. DNA of the CDR3: TGTGCCAGCAGGGCCTCGGTGGGTGCAGAGACCCAGTACTTC.

This clonotype was found many times. The rearrangement uses TRBV10-2 and TRBJ2-3; D unclear. The CDR3 totals 12 residues. V was pared by 0 bases and J by 5 bases, with 3 bases between. CDR1 and CDR2 (germline): WSHSY, SAAADI. The CDR3, as DNA: TGCGCCAGCAGTGAGTCCCTAGATACGCAGTATTTT. Translating it yields CASSESLDTQYF.

This clonotype was seen a few times. The chain has TRBV18 and TRBJ2-2, with TRBD2 identical over 8 bases. The CDR3 sequence is 19 residues long. CDR1 and CDR2 from the germline V gene are KGHSH and LQKENI. The J segment lost 1 base and the V segment lost 1 base, leaving 11 bases of the junction unmatched. The CDR3 protein is CASSPRSGAGGQNTGELFF. CDR3 sequence (DNA): TGTGCCAGCTCACCACGTAGCGGGGCTGGCGGACAGAACACCGGGGAGCTGTTTTTT.

This clonotype appeared many times. The rearrangement joins TRBV10-3 to TRBJ2-7; tentative D call: TRBD1 (6 bases). The CDR3 covers 13 residues. Trimming stripped 4 bases from V and 4 bases from J, with 11 bases between. The germline CDR1 and CDR2 sequences are ENHRY and SYGVKD. This CDR3 is CAISGSGVYEQYF. CDR3 in DNA: TGTGCCATCAGTGGATCAGGGGTTTACGAGCAGTACTTC.